The T cell receptor (beta chain) described here comes from a study of T cell repertoires in cytomegalovirus infection. Overall study context: Shared public TCR beta signatures pointed to both CMV infection and a matching HLA type.

Study results and limitations: Accumulated public TCR beta family frequency recognized individuals carrying CMV together with the relevant HLA. HLA-C-restricted CMV-specific TCR beta clonotypes were dominant in the ex vivo response.

CDR3 length equals 17 residues. The germline V gene encodes CDR1 SGHRS and CDR2 YFSETQ. J gave up 3 bases and V 4 bases, and 13 bases lay outside the gene matches. Remarks on this clonotype: Its antigen remains unknown.

Via MiXCR, TCRdb re-called the reads, giving one row per CDR3 protein. This table holds hundreds of thousands of distinct CDR3 sequences, 15% to 20% found once. This chain links TRBV5-1 with TRBJ2-7; TRBD1 matches 10 bases. The specimen was PBMCs. The receptor was derived from a human donor in good health (CMV status not recorded). Some clones in this sample may be carry-over from other donors' samples. DNA of the CDR3: TGCGCCAGCAGCGTATCCGGGACAGGGGTCTTCGGCTACGAGCAGTACTTC. Translation gives CASSVSGTGVFGYEQYF. Using reference TRBV5-1 and TRBJ2-7 for the parts outside the CDR3, the full variable domain is KAGVTQTPRYLIKTRGQQVTLSCSPISGHRSVSWYQQTPGQGLQFLFEYFSETQRNKGNFPGRFSGRQFSNSRSEMNVSTLELGDSALYLCASSVSGTGVFGYEQYFGPGTRLTVT.